The 23 T cell receptor beta chains presented below share a single source sample, sequenced in a study of regulatory T cells in long-lasting Graves disease. Construction of the TCR beta libraries employed iRepertoire HTBI primers in conjunction with Arm-PCR of CDR3 regions. Using its own MiXCR run on the multiplex PCR reads, TCRdb lists one record per CDR3 protein. The sample records a few hundred thousand distinct CDR3 sequences, approximately 25% being singletons. The time point was: persistent/refractory GD, antithyroid drugs over 5 years with positive TRAb. Extracted RNA from PBMCs served as the source of the TCR library. The source was peripheral blood mononuclear cells (PBMCs), collected when the disease was refractory, from a patient treated with antithyroid drugs. All receptors come from a woman aged 40 to 50 with Graves disease.

This clonotype was detected many times. DNA of the CDR3: TGTGCCAGCAGCGAACACCCGGGTTACGAGCAGTACTTC. Translation gives CASSEHPGYEQYF. The gene calls are TRBV11-2 and TRBJ2-7; D uncertain. V was shortened by 5 bases and J by 4 bases, with 12 bases between the two germline ends. CDR1 is SGHAT and CDR2 is FQNNGV in the germline V gene. The CDR3 sequence is 13 residues long.

Concerning this clonotype: A read error is possible here, since a much larger clone lies one base away. The chain recombines TRBV6-1 with TRBJ1-1; D is undetermined. Germline CDR1 MNHNS, CDR2 SASEGT. This CDR3 spans 13 amino acids. Deletions cut 5 bases from V and 5 bases from J, with 12 bases between. The CDR3 spells CASSQDTETEAFF. CDR3 nucleotide sequence: TGTGCCAGCAGTCAAGACACTGAGACTGAAGCTTTCTTT.

This clonotype has a count of ten or more. The chain is built from TRBV11-2 and TRBJ2-7; D unresolved. V shed 1 base and J shed 0 bases, with 10 bases lying between them. This CDR3 has 15 residues. Germline assignment: CDR1 SGHAT and CDR2 FQNNGV. The CDR3 coding sequence is TGTGCCAGCAGCTTAGGGGTCAGCATCTCCTACGAGCAGTACTTC. It encodes CASSLGVSISYEQYF.

Many counts were recorded for this clonotype. This rearrangement joins TRBV11-2 to TRBJ1-4; D unclear. V dropped 0 bases and J dropped 8 bases, with 10 bases sitting between them. This CDR3 contains 14 residues. CDR1 is SGHAT, CDR2 FQNNGV, per germline. The CDR3 protein is CASSLDFRVEKLFF. The CDR3, as DNA: TGTGCCAGCAGCTTAGACTTTCGGGTGGAAAAACTGTTTTTT.

This clonotype was found a few times. The chain joins TRBV7-2 to TRBJ1-5, with 11 bases matching TRBD1. After removal of 5 bases from V and 7 bases from J, the junction contained 10 bases not matched to a gene. The CDR3 extends over 16 amino acids. Germline-derived CDR1 and CDR2 are SGHTA and FQGNSA. The CDR3 coding sequence is TGTGCCAGCAGCCGAGGACAGGGGGCTATGGGGCAGCCCCAGCATTTT. Translating it yields CASSRGQGAMGQPQHF.

Concerning this clonotype: A single base separates this from a much larger clone, so it may be a read error. The rearrangement links TRBV27 to TRBJ1-4, with 8 bases fitting TRBD1. Per germline, CDR1 MNHEY and CDR2 SMNVEV (reference sequence). V shed 3 bases and J 4 bases; nucleotides not matched to a gene: 4. The CDR3 spans 15 residues. CDR3 protein: CASSFQGQVNEKLFF. The CDR3 DNA reads TGTGCCAGCAGTTTCCAGGGACAGGTTAATGAAAAACTGTTTTTT.

The chain joins TRBV6-1 to TRBJ2-3; a weak D match, TRBD1 (5 bases). V lost 8 bases to trimming and J lost 4 bases, with 7 bases between them. The CDR3 is 11 amino acids. CDR1 MNHNS and CDR2 SASEGT come from the germline V gene. DNA of the CDR3: TGTGCCAGCGAAGGGGCAGATACGCAGTATTTT. Protein sequence: CASEGADTQYF.

This clonotype appeared many times. The chain carries TRBV28 and TRBJ1-4; D is ambiguous. Trimming took off 2 bases at V and 8 bases at J, with 6 bases between the two ends. Germline V lookup: CDR1 MDHEN, CDR2 SYDVKM. The length of the CDR3 is 12 residues. CDR3 nucleotide sequence: TGTGCCAGCAGTTTACGCGGGGAAAAACTGTTTTTT. Amino acid sequence: CASSLRGEKLFF.

Ten or more counts support this clonotype. This rearrangement joins TRBV20-1 to TRBJ1-1; D is uncertain. Germline V gene data show CDR1 as DFQATT and CDR2 as SNEGSKA (reference sequence). This CDR3 contains 14 residues. V was pared by 0 bases and J by 0 bases, with 8 bases between. The CDR3 sequence is CSARDVGLNTEAFF. CDR3 nucleotide sequence: TGCAGTGCTAGAGATGTTGGGTTGAACACTGAAGCTTTCTTT.

In DNA, the CDR3 is TGTGCCAGCAGGCAATTGGATTACAATGAGCAGTTCTTC. Its protein is CASRQLDYNEQFF. The V and J genes are TRBV11-2 and TRBJ2-1; D is unclear. Trimming removed 6 bases at V and 4 bases at J, with 10 bases between. The CDR3 is 13 residues long. CDR1 SGHAT and CDR2 FQNNGV come from the germline V gene.

The chain uses TRBV4-1 and TRBJ1-1; D is unresolved. This CDR3 is built from 14 residues. The V and J ends lost 0 bases and 6 bases respectively, with 11 bases between them. Germline V lookup: CDR1 MGHRA, CDR2 YSYEKL. The CDR3: CASSQDPAGSEAFF. In nucleotides, the CDR3 is TGCGCCAGCAGCCAAGACCCCGCGGGTTCTGAAGCTTTCTTT.

This clonotype was seen many times. The V call is TRBV12-3 or TRBV12-4, the J call TRBJ1-3; D not certain. The ends were cut back, 1 base at V and 0 bases at J, with 13 bases in the middle. The CDR3 extends over 17 amino acids. The DNA for the CDR3 is TGTGCCAGCAGTTTAGGTGGGCTACGAGACTCTGGAAACACCATATATTTT. This translates into CASSLGGLRDSGNTIYF.

This clonotype was detected many times. The chain links TRBV7-9 to TRBJ1-1; D is unclear. The CDR3 loop spans 13 amino acids. Germline loops: CDR1 SEHNR, CDR2 FQNEAQ (reference sequence). V lost 6 bases to trimming and J lost 1 base, with 9 bases between them. This CDR3 reads CASSLDANTEAFF. CDR3 bases: TGTGCCAGCAGTCTAGACGCGAACACTGAAGCTTTCTTT. The full variable domain, rest sourced from reference TRBV7-9 and TRBJ1-1, is DTGVSQNPRHKITKRGQNVTFRCDPISEHNRLYWYRQTLGQGPEFLTYFQNEAQLEKSRLLSDRFSAERPKGSFSTLEIQRTEQGDSAMYLCASSLDANTEAFFGQGTRLTVV.

This clonotype came up many times. This CDR3 is CASISRGNSPLHF. The CDR3 DNA reads TGTGCCAGCATTTCCAGGGGTAATTCACCCCTCCACTTT. The rearrangement joins TRBV28 to TRBJ1-6; tentative D call: TRBD1 (6 bases). The CDR3 contains 13 residues. Trimming stripped 7 bases from V and 6 bases from J, with 10 bases between. CDR1 and CDR2 (germline): MDHEN, SYDVKM.

The CDR3 DNA sequence: TGTGCCAGCAGTGGATGGCAATCGGATGAGCAGTTCTTC. This gives the protein CASSGWQSDEQFF. This sequence joins TRBV6-1 and TRBJ2-1; D remains ambiguous. The CDR3 spans 13 residues. CDR1 is MNHNS, CDR2 SASEGT, per germline. V lost 4 bases and J lost 8, with 12 bases in between.

This clonotype was counted ten times or more. The chain joins TRBV11-2 to TRBJ2-5, with TRBD2 matching over 8 bases. Germline loops: CDR1 SGHAT, CDR2 FQNNGV. The CDR3 sequence is 15 residues long. Trimming removed 1 base from V and 4 bases from J; junction bases left unmatched: 5. The CDR3 reads CASSLVSGRGETQYF. The CDR3 region has the DNA TGTGCCAGCAGCTTAGTCAGCGGGAGAGGAGAGACCCAGTACTTC.

This clonotype was seen more than once but under ten times. This chain uses TRBV11-2 with TRBJ2-4; 7 bases match TRBD2. The DNA end is a closer match to TRBJ2-5, so the J assignment may be wrong. Germline-derived CDR1 and CDR2 are SGHAT and FQNNGV. This CDR3 contains 14 residues. In DNA form, the CDR3 reads TGTGCCAGCAGCACGGGACTAATAAAAGAGACCCAGTACTTC. Translated: CASSTGLIKETQYF.

Points on this clonotype: This sequence may be a read error, since a much larger clone differs from it by one base. The chain joins TRBV20-1 to TRBJ2-1; D may be TRBD1 (5 bases). CDR1 and CDR2 (germline): DFQATT, SNEGSKA (reference sequence). The CDR3 runs to 12 residues. DNA of the CDR3: TGCAGTGCTCCAGGGTGGTACAGTGAGCAGTTCTTC. Its translation: CSAPGWYSEQFF.

This clonotype was detected a few times. J is TRBJ2-1 and V is TRBV10-3, with D possibly being TRBD2 (6 bases). The CDR3 has 15 residues. CDR1 and CDR2 from the germline V gene are ENHRY and SYGVKD. Trimming left V 6 bases short and J 4 bases short, with 16 bases between. The CDR3 reads CAISAPSRGYNEQFF. CDR3 in DNA: TGTGCCATCAGCGCCCCTTCGCGGGGATACAATGAGCAGTTCTTC.

This chain uses TRBV25-1 with TRBJ2-6; tentatively, D is TRBD2 (7 bases). The ends were cut back, 1 base at V and 2 bases at J, with 9 bases in the middle. The germline gives CDR1 MGHDK, CDR2 SYGVNS. The length of the CDR3 is 16 residues. The CDR3, as DNA: TGTGCCAGCAGTGAATCGGGGGGCCCTGGGGCCAACGTCCTGACTTTC. It yields the protein CASSESGGPGANVLTF.

This clonotype came up many times. This rearrangement joins TRBV20-1 to TRBJ2-7, with TRBD1 matching over 7 bases. From germline, CDR1 is DFQATT and CDR2 SNEGSKA (reference sequence). This CDR3 is 12 amino acids long. Losses at the gene ends were 5 bases for V and 5 bases for J; bases not matched to a gene: 6. CDR3 residues: CSAEDRWHEQYF. CDR3 nucleotides: TGCAGTGCTGAGGACAGGTGGCACGAGCAGTACTTC.

This chain connects TRBV20-1 to TRBJ2-7; 10 bases map to TRBD1. The CDR3 loop spans 13 amino acids. V shed 6 bases, J shed 4 bases, and the junction held 6 bases outside the gene matches. Looked up from germline, CDR1 is DFQATT and CDR2 is SNEGSKA (reference sequence). DNA of the CDR3: TGCAGTGCCCGCGGACAGGGGGGATACGAGCAGTACTTC. Residues: CSARGQGGYEQYF.

This clonotype was detected ten times or more. The chain employs TRBV7-2 and TRBJ1-4; TRBD1 matches at 8 bases. CDR3 length: 15 residues. Germline CDR1 SGHTA, CDR2 FQGNSA. With V trimmed by 10 bases and J by 5 bases, 12 bases remained unmatched. This CDR3 is CATSPRRTGNEKLFF. CDR3 in DNA: TGTGCCACTTCACCTCGGCGGACAGGGAATGAAAAACTGTTTTTT. Together with reference TRBV7-2 and TRBJ1-4, the CDR3 gives the full variable domain: GAGVSQSPSNKVTEKGKDVELRCDPISGHTALYWYRQSLGQGLEFLIYFQGNSAPDKSGLPSDRFSAERTGGSVSTLTIQRTQQEDSAVYLCATSPRRTGNEKLFFGSGTQLSVL.